The next 23 T cell receptor delta chains were all read from a single sample in a study of gamma-delta T cells after stem cell transplantation. With CATT, TCRdb re-called clones from the RT-PCR reads. The sample comprises more than 15,000 delta-chain clones, 9.4% of which are singletons, and about two thirds rests with the top ten. Sequencing input: gamma-delta T cells. The receptor set was obtained from a human donor. It is not recorded whose cells these are; they may come from a transplant donor.

With regard to this clone: A read error likely explains why the TCRdb protein, taken from a much larger clone, differs from this DNA's translation at residue 11; the protein shown is translated from the DNA. The chain has TRDV2 and TRDJ1; 9 nucleotides line up with TRDD3. The trim removed 3 bases at V and 0 bases at J, leaving 10 bases unmatched. Germline assignment: CDR1 GEAIGNYY and CDR2 EKD. This CDR3 has 17 residues. Written as DNA, the CDR3 is TGTGCCTGTGACTTACTGGGGGAGGAGACCCACACCGATAAACTCATCTTT. This codes for CACDLLGEETHTDKLIF.

This clone has at least ten counts. The translation of this DNA and the TCRdb protein of a much larger clone differ at residue 7, probably owing to a read error; the protein shown here is translated from the DNA. The rearrangement joins TRDV2 to TRDJ1, with 7 positions matching TRDD3. The CDR3 runs to 16 residues. CDR1 and CDR2 (germline): GEAIGNYY, EKD. With 4 bases clipped from V and 2 bases from J, the junction kept 12 bases outside the gene matches. The CDR3, as DNA: TGTGCCTGTGATCCCGTACGGGGGGATCGGACCGATAAACTCATCTTT. Its protein product is CACDPVRGDRTDKLIF.

This clone was observed a handful of times. The protein held in TCRdb is that of a much larger clone and does not match this DNA's translation at residue 3, likely because of a read error; the protein shown is translated from the DNA. The V call is TRDV2, the J call TRDJ1, with D unclear. Germline loops: CDR1 GEAIGNYY, CDR2 EKD. CDR3 length: 17 amino acids. The DNA for the CDR3 is TGTGCCCGTGACACCGTCCTGGCCCGGAAGGACACCGATAAACTCATCTTT. This sequence encodes CARDTVLARKDTDKLIF.

About this clone: A single base is all that separates this from a far larger clone, so a read error is likely. Other nucleotide sequences from this sample produce the same CDR3. The chain has TRDV2 and TRDJ1; D uncertain. Trimming shortened V by 0 bases and J by 4 bases, and 14 bases separated the two germline ends. Germline V gene sequence: CDR1 GEAIGNYY, CDR2 EKD. The CDR3 sequence is 15 residues long. Here the CDR3 reads CACDTLGTWSDKLIF. The CDR3 DNA is TGTGCCTGTGACACCCTAGGGACGTGGAGCGATAAACTCATCTTT.

This clone occurred many times. This clone may be a read error of a much larger clone one base away. This chain uses TRDV2 with TRDJ1; TRDD3 matches 7 bases. Germline values: CDR1 GEAIGNYY, CDR2 EKD. CDR3 length equals 19 residues. DNA of the CDR3: TGTGCCTGTGACACCGCGGCGAACTGGGGACACACGTACACCGATAACCTCATCTTT. Translating gives CACDTAANWGHTYTDNLIF.

As for this clone: A far larger clone is a single base away, which makes a read error likely. This sequence joins TRDV2 and TRDJ1; 8 positions match TRDD3. CDR3 length: 18 residues. Germline V gives CDR1 GEAIGNYY, CDR2 EKD. V gave up 2 bases and J gave up 0 bases; unmatched junction bases: 13. Here the CDR3 DNA reads TGTGCCTGTGACATAGTGGGGGATCCGCTATCTGACACCGATAAACTCATCTTT. Its protein product is CACDIVGDPLSDTDKLIF.

This clone was seen more than once but under ten times. This likely reflects a read error, since a far larger clone is one base away. Other nucleotide sequences from this sample produce the same CDR3. The chain joins TRDV2 to TRDJ1, with D uncertain. This CDR3 comprises 20 residues. Trimming shortened V by 1 base and J by 0 bases, and 26 bases separated the two germline ends. The V gene's germline CDR1 is GEAIGNYY and CDR2 EKD. The CDR3 sequence: CACDTRTSRAGGSYTDKLIF. In DNA, the CDR3 is TGTGCCTGTGACACTAGAACTTCTAGGGCTGGTGGCTCGTACACCGATAAACTCATCTTT.

This clone was recorded a few times. Being one base from a much bigger clone, this may be a read error. This chain connects TRDV3 to TRDJ1, with D unclear. Germline CDR1 and CDR2: TVYSNPD and GDNSRS (reference sequence). This CDR3 contains 15 residues. Trimming took 4 bases from V and 0 from J, leaving 18 bases between them. This chain's CDR3 is CAYSLRPRYTDKLIF. CDR3 sequence (DNA): TGTGCCTATTCACTCAGGCCGCGGTACACCGATAAACTCATCTTT. Variable domain in full (rest from reference TRDV3 and TRDJ1): CDKVTQSSPDQTVASGSEVVLLCTYDTVYSNPDLFWYRIRPDYSFQFVFYGDNSRSEGADFTQGRFSVKHILTQKAFHLVISPVRTEDSATYYCAYSLRPRYTDKLIFGKGTRVTVEP.

This clone has just a few counts. This likely reflects a read error, since a far larger clone is one base away. Other DNA sequences from this sample encode an identical CDR3 as well. CDR3 bases: TGTGCCTGTGATACCGTGAGGACTGGGGGTTACTCAACGCCCGACCGTACCGATAAACTCATCTTT. Residues: CACDTVRTGGYSTPDRTDKLIF. The chain employs TRDV2 and TRDJ1; 8 positions match TRDD3. In germline, CDR1 is GEAIGNYY, CDR2 EKD. The trim removed 4 bases at V and 2 bases at J, leaving 29 bases unmatched. The CDR3 extends over 22 amino acids.

A few counts support this clone. This DNA's translation and the protein TCRdb lists, from a much larger clone, do not match at residue 11, likely due to a read error; the protein shown is translated from the DNA. This rearrangement joins TRDV2 to TRDJ1; D assignment may be TRDD2 or TRDD3 (6 bases each). Germline CDR1 and CDR2: GEAIGNYY and EKD. The V gene lost 0 bases and the J gene lost 4 bases, with 29 bases spanning the gap. The CDR3 is made up of 20 amino acids. CDR3 loop: CACDTVPSNWVSENGDKLIF. Here the CDR3 DNA reads TGTGCCTGTGACACCGTTCCTTCCAACTGGGTATCGGAAAATGGCGATAAACTCATCTTT.

On this clone: A far larger clone is only one base removed, so a read error is likely. The sample holds other DNA sequences that translate to the same CDR3. The CDR3 sequence: CACDTVGLYTDKLIF. In DNA form, the CDR3 reads TGTGCCTGTGACACCGTGGGCCTCTACACCGATAAACTCATTTTT. This rearrangement joins TRDV2 to TRDJ1, with D unresolved. The CDR3 consists of 15 residues. Germline V gene data show CDR1 as GEAIGNYY and CDR2 as EKD.

In its sample, this clone was seen a few times. This likely traces to a read error, being one base from a far larger clone. This sample also contains other DNA sequences that code for the same CDR3. The chain joins TRDV2 to TRDJ3; weak D call: TRDD3 (5 bases). This CDR3 has 19 residues. The ends were cut back, 1 base at V and 0 bases at J, with 15 bases in the middle. Germline V gene data show CDR1 as GEAIGNYY and CDR2 as EKD. CDR3 in amino acids: CACDTAGGRSSWDTRQMFF. CDR3 coding DNA: TGTGCCTGTGACACGGCCGGGGGGCGTAGCTCCTGGGACACCCGACAGATGTTTTTC.

A remark on this clone: A far larger clone is off by one base, so a read error is likely. Other DNA sequences of this sample code for an identical CDR3. The chain is built from TRDV2 and TRDJ1; 9 positions match TRDD3. The CDR3 extends over 17 amino acids. Germline CDR1 reads GEAIGNYY; CDR2 reads EKD. The CDR3 loop is CACDLLGEETYTDKLIF. As DNA, the CDR3 is TGTGCCTGTGACTTACTGGGGGAGGAGACCTACACCGATAAACTCATCTTC.

Points on this clone: This likely stems from a read error, as it lies one base from a far larger clone. Other DNA sequences from this sample encode an identical CDR3 as well. The V call is TRDV2, the J call TRDJ1; 13 positions agree with TRDD3. The CDR3 has 17 residues. Germline loops: CDR1 GEAIGNYY, CDR2 EKD. The DNA of the CDR3 is TGCGCCTGTGACACCCTGACTGGGGGATACGTATCCGATAAACTCATCTTT. It encodes CACDTLTGGYVSDKLIF.

With regard to this clone: The amino acid sequence in TCRdb belongs to a much larger clone and departs from this DNA's translation at residue 3, likely a sequencing read error; the sequence shown is translated from the DNA. This chain joins TRDV1 and TRDJ1, with 12 bases identical to TRDD3. CDR3 length: 23 amino acids. The V gene's germline CDR1 is TSWWSYY and CDR2 QGS. The DNA of the CDR3 is TGTGCTCCTGGGGTTATTCGTCCCGGACAACCCTACTGGGGGATACAGTACACTGATAAACTCATCTTT. Protein product: CAPGVIRPGQPYWGIQYTDKLIF.

Only a few counts were recorded for this clone. Translating this DNA gives a protein that differs at residue 3 from the TCRdb one, which belongs to a much larger clone; a read error is likely, and the protein shown is this translation. The chain couples TRDV2 to TRDJ1; D gene ambiguous. The CDR3 has 15 amino acids. CDR1 is GEAIGNYY, CDR2 EKD, per germline. The CDR3 loop reads CARDTVGAYTDKLIF. CDR3 coding DNA: TGTGCCCGTGACACCGTGGGTGCGTACACCGATAAACTCATCTTT.

This clone has only a few counts. A far larger clone is off by one base, so a read error is likely. At the DNA level, this CDR3 is encoded by other sequences in the same sample as well. The chain joins TRDV2 to TRDJ1; 7 bases match TRDD3. This CDR3 region has 20 residues. In germline, CDR1 is GEAIGNYY, CDR2 EKD. CDR3 in DNA: TGTGCCTGTGACACTCTACCTTCTAGGGCTGGGGGCTCGTACACTGATAAACTCATCTTT. It is translated as CACDTLPSRAGGSYTDKLIF.

This clone was seen a handful of times. The protein TCRdb gives is from a much larger clone and does not agree with this DNA's translation at residue 18, likely a read error; the protein shown here comes from the DNA. Other nucleotide sequences in the sample specify the same CDR3. This rearrangement joins TRDV2 to TRDJ1, with TRDD3 identical over 12 bases. Germline loops: CDR1 GEAIGNYY, CDR2 EKD. The CDR3 extends over 21 amino acids. CDR3 protein: CACDTVTGGYNGTSYTDELIF. The CDR3 nucleotides are TGTGCCTGTGACACCGTCACTGGGGGATACAACGGGACTTCATACACCGATGAACTCATCTTT.

This clone was seen only a few times. Translating this DNA gives a protein that differs at residue 10 from the TCRdb one, which belongs to a much larger clone; a read error is likely, and the protein shown is this translation. Additional DNA sequences in this sample encode the identical CDR3. The chain has TRDV2 and TRDJ1; a weak D match, TRDD3 (6 bases). V lost 2 bases and J 1 base, leaving 22 bases between the germline ends. The CDR3 is made up of 18 amino acids. Germline CDR1 is GEAIGNYY and CDR2 is EKD. The CDR3 DNA sequence: TGTGCCTGTGACATACTAACCGTCGACGTGGATACCACCGATAAACTCATCTTT. It is translated as CACDILTVDVDTTDKLIF.

This clone showed up just a few times. A read error is the likely source, as a far larger clone sits one nucleotide away. Other DNA sequences in the sample encode the same CDR3. The gene calls are TRDV2 and TRDJ3; 12 nucleotides line up with TRDD3. The CDR3 contains 21 residues. In germline, CDR1 is GEAIGNYY, CDR2 EKD. The CDR3 nucleotides are TGTGCCTGTGACAGCGCCCGTACTGGGGGATACCCCTCCTGGGACACCCGACAGATGTTCTTC. Its protein is CACDSARTGGYPSWDTRQMFF.

About this clone: This DNA's translation and the protein TCRdb lists, from a much larger clone, do not match at residue 5, likely due to a read error; the protein shown is translated from the DNA. The gene calls are TRDV2 and TRDJ1; 10 nucleotides match TRDD3. CDR3 length: 19 residues. Germline CDR1 reads GEAIGNYY; CDR2 reads EKD. Losses at the gene ends were 5 bases for V and 0 bases for J; bases not matched to a gene: 17. This CDR3 is CACVTRAGGYELYTDKLIF. As DNA, the CDR3 is TGTGCCTGTGTCACAAGAGCTGGGGGATATGAACTGTACACCGATAAACTCATCTTT.

This clone was detected a few times. TCRdb has a much larger clone's protein, which differs at residue 3 from the translation of this DNA, likely because of a read error; what is shown is the protein translated from the DNA. The chain is built from TRDV2 and TRDJ3, with D uncertain. This CDR3 comprises 19 residues. Germline lookup yields CDR1 GEAIGNYY and CDR2 EKD. CDR3 nucleotides: TGTGCCGGTGACACCGTCGAGGAATCCAGCTCCTGGGACACCCGACAGATGTTTTTC. It specifies CAGDTVEESSSWDTRQMFF.

The table lists this clone with many counts. The chain links TRDV2 to TRDJ1; possibly TRDD3 for D (6 bases). The CDR3 is 17 amino acids. Trimming removed 1 base at V and 5 bases at J, with 22 bases between. Germline V gene data show CDR1 as GEAIGNYY and CDR2 as EKD. The CDR3 loop is CACDTWDGRGDKDKLIF. The CDR3 DNA reads as TGTGCCTGTGACACTTGGGACGGACGGGGGGACAAGGATAAACTCATCTTT.